This is a list of T cell receptor beta chains from one sample in a study of identical twins. TCRdb called the 5' RACE reads again in MiXCR, with one record for every CDR3 protein. Here the sample spans 520,000 or so distinct CDR3 sequences, under 25% being singletons. The same sample was also used in a study of T cells expressing NK-cell markers.

Sequenced sample: CD4+ T cells sorted from blood. These receptors came from a young woman in good health. CDR3s include the opening cysteine and the closing phenylalanine or tryptophan. A D gene is named only where the DNA matches it firmly. Expanded clones are given a class, and other clones once, few, many or no size at all.

clone size: few; V gene: TRBV4-2; D gene: -; J gene: TRBJ1-2; CDR3 protein: CASSQPPSGLYGYTF; CDR3 DNA: TGTGCCAGCAGCCAACCCCCATCGGGCCTCTATGGCTACACCTTC
clone size: few; V gene: TRBV5-1; D gene: TRBD1; J gene: TRBJ1-3; CDR3 protein: CASSLVGGQGLSGNTIYF; CDR3 DNA: TGCGCCAGCAGCTTGGTCGGCGGACAGGGACTCTCTGGAAACACCATATATTTT
clone size: -; V gene: TRBV29-1; D gene: TRBD1; J gene: TRBJ1-1; CDR3 protein: CSVKLSTGETEAFF; CDR3 DNA: TGCAGCGTGAAACTTAGTACAGGGGAAACTGAAGCTTTCTTT
clone size: -; V gene: TRBV4-3; D gene: -; J gene: TRBJ2-6; CDR3 protein: CASSQEVGTWDLGGANVLTF; CDR3 DNA: TGCGCCAGCAGCCAAGAGGTCGGGACTTGGGACTTGGGTGGGGCCAACGTCCTGACTTTC
clone size: many; V gene: TRBV29-1; D gene: -; J gene: TRBJ2-5; CDR3 protein: CSVRTYQETQYF; CDR3 DNA: TGCAGCGTTCGGACGTATCAAGAGACCCAGTACTTC
clone size: -; V gene: TRBV20-1; D gene: TRBD2; J gene: TRBJ2-1; CDR3 protein: CSARAPGLAGGEQFF; CDR3 DNA: TGCAGTGCTAGAGCACCGGGACTAGCGGGAGGGGAGCAGTTCTTC
clone size: once; V gene: TRBV20-1; D gene: -; J gene: TRBJ2-1; CDR3 protein: CSARGPTSYNEQFF; CDR3 DNA: TGCAGTGCGAGAGGACCAACTTCCTACAATGAGCAGTTCTTC
clone size: -; V gene: TRBV20-1; D gene: -; J gene: TRBJ2-3; CDR3 protein: CSARDFSSTDTQYF; CDR3 DNA: TGCAGTGCTAGGGACTTTTCTAGCACAGATACGCAGTATTTT
clone size: -; V gene: TRBV3-1; D gene: -; J gene: TRBJ1-2; CDR3 protein: CASSLRASYGYTF; CDR3 DNA: TGTGCCAGCAGCCTTCGGGCGTCATATGGCTACACCTTC
clone size: -; V gene: TRBV5-1; D gene: TRBD1; J gene: TRBJ1-6; CDR3 protein: CASSLLGQGNSPLHF; CDR3 DNA: TGCGCCAGCAGCTTGCTGGGACAGGGTAATTCACCCCTCCACTTT
clone size: -; V gene: TRBV7-9; D gene: -; J gene: TRBJ1-1; CDR3 protein: CASSQRNPGVKGTEAFF; CDR3 DNA: TGTGCCAGCAGTCAAAGAAATCCCGGCGTCAAAGGCACTGAAGCTTTCTTT
clone size: few; V gene: TRBV20-1; D gene: -; J gene: TRBJ1-5; CDR3 protein: CSASEESNQPQHF; CDR3 DNA: TGCAGTGCTAGTGAAGAGAGCAATCAGCCCCAGCATTTT
clone size: few; V gene: TRBV5-1; D gene: TRBD2; J gene: TRBJ2-2; CDR3 protein: CASSAIAGDVGTGELFF; CDR3 DNA: TGCGCCAGCAGCGCGATAGCGGGAGACGTTGGCACCGGGGAGCTGTTTTTT
clone size: -; V gene: TRBV20-1; D gene: -; J gene: TRBJ2-3; CDR3 protein: CSARGGYGTDTQYF; CDR3 DNA: TGCAGTGCTAGAGGAGGGTATGGCACAGATACGCAGTATTTT
clone size: few; V gene: TRBV5-5; D gene: TRBD2; J gene: TRBJ2-5; CDR3 protein: CASSISGRANLETQYF; CDR3 DNA: TGTGCCAGCAGCATAAGCGGGAGGGCCAACTTAGAGACCCAGTACTTC
clone size: few; V gene: TRBV20-1; D gene: TRBD2; J gene: TRBJ2-3; CDR3 protein: CSARWAGDTDTQYF; CDR3 DNA: TGCAGTGCTAGATGGGCGGGAGACACAGATACGCAGTATTTT
clone size: few; V gene: TRBV6-1; D gene: TRBD1; J gene: TRBJ1-1; CDR3 protein: CASSPDRGHMNTEAFF; CDR3 DNA: TGTGCCAGCAGCCCTGACAGGGGACATATGAACACTGAAGCTTTCTTT
clone size: few; V gene: TRBV6-1; D gene: -; J gene: TRBJ2-5; CDR3 protein: CASSLGTRGETQYF; CDR3 DNA: TGTGCCAGCAGCCTCGGGACTCGCGGAGAGACCCAGTACTTC
clone size: -; V gene: TRBV7-9; D gene: -; J gene: TRBJ1-2; CDR3 protein: CASSASGNYGYTF; CDR3 DNA: TGTGCCAGCAGCGCAAGCGGGAACTATGGCTACACCTTC
clone size: few; V gene: TRBV5-1; D gene: -; J gene: TRBJ2-7; CDR3 protein: CASSLLQGNEQYF; CDR3 DNA: TGCGCCAGCAGCTTACTACAGGGAAACGAGCAGTACTTC
clone size: -; V gene: TRBV2; D gene: -; J gene: TRBJ2-2; CDR3 protein: CASSETTQGFSGELFF; CDR3 DNA: TGTGCCAGCAGTGAAACCACGCAGGGGTTTTCCGGGGAGCTGTTTTTT